This T cell receptor (beta chain) stems from a study of blood T cell repertoires in COVID-19 (dated by TCRdb to about 2020). Looking at the study overall: The collaborator samples originated in the United States, Italy and Spain and spanned the acute and convalescent phases of COVID-19. The prospective study material was composed of cDNA or gDNA derived from T cells, B-cell-depleted T cells, or PBMCs. The dataset comprised deeply sampled blood TCRbeta repertoires from subjects exposed to, actively infected with, or recovered from COVID-19. The repertoires were made available in a free public database intended to serve as a resource for research on the immune response to SARS-CoV-2. The samples were drawn from the first 160 participants of the ongoing ImmuneRACE study and from some 1,300 subjects provided by 6 global collaborators. Nearly every sample came with metadata listing a de-identified subject ID, COVID-19 status, age in years and sex. Where available, HLA class I and class II types were taken from metadata supplied by the sample provider and were not determined by assay-based typing.

One collaborating source in Seattle enrolled patients during active infection and followed them longitudinally through the course of disease. Each collaborating institution followed its own protocols to collect whole blood in K2EDTA tubes. For TCRbeta analysis, collaborators shipped samples as frozen whole blood, isolated PBMCs, or DNA extracted from either of those sample types. Overall study results and their limits: How much clinical and demographic metadata was included differed by source and by participant, and the metadata was provided uncurated.

TCRbeta CDR3 regions were amplified from genomic DNA using the immunoSEQ Assay, a bias-controlled multiplex PCR. Per the original workflow: Nucleated cell counts per sample were estimated from amplification of reference gene primers within the assay. Sequence reads were collapsed and filtered to measure the absolute abundance of every unique TCRbeta CDR3 rearrangement. For each sample, productive Simpson clonality was calculated by taking the square root of Simpson's diversity index across productive rearrangements. The table comes from immuneACCESS by way of TCRdb, which keeps in-frame sequences with V and J called. Part of the clones is missing from these tables; in studies checked, under half for an unresolved V gene and the rest for unknown reasons. The V and J calls and the clone size are those of that table, but D and trimming were determined from the DNA. The sample table shows hundreds of thousands of clones, and just over 85% are seen once. The leading ten clones occupy around 10% of the sample.

V ends up 4 bases short and J 7 bases short, with an unmatched junction base count of 8. Via the germline V gene, CDR1 is SGHDN and CDR2 FVKESK. The CDR3 runs 15 amino acids, cysteine and phenylalanine included. Only the CDR3 DNA stays, 45 bases, in frame from base 1. A word on this clone: There is no known antigen for this receptor. No qualities accompany the bases; no much larger clone lies one base away.

The V and J genes are TRBV14 and TRBJ2-7, with 12 bases in between that match TRBD2. The receptor was derived from a man aged 45 to 65 with COVID-19, enrolled during active disease. Sequences were obtained from peripheral blood. The CDR3 is CASSPSGRAPLEQYF. The DNA is TGTGCCAGCAGCCCTAGCGGGAGGGCGCCTTTGGAGCAGTACTTC.